This T cell receptor beta chain was profiled in a study of cytomegalovirus exposure and HLA in healthy donors (dated by TCRdb to the late 2010s). Regarding the research as a whole: An earlier analysis of under 600 of the donors reported 250 to 300 Gb of sequence data and 117 million unique TCR beta sequences from around 200 million T cells. Around 320 gigabases of sequencing data and around 87 million unique TCR sequences were included in an early release covering about 700 HLA-typed donors. Of the 300 to 500 genotyped donors, roughly 80% were placed in the genetic ancestry cluster associated with self-reported Caucasian donors. The aim of the study was to test whether cataloging public T cell receptors could identify signatures of past pathogen exposure. Using immunosequencing, the study profiled T cell repertoires from about 620 subjects and related those repertoires to cytomegalovirus serostatus. A separate validation cohort of 100 to 150 different subjects was used in addition to the roughly 700-subject first cohort. High-throughput TCR immunosequencing, statistical association of individual TCRs with disease status, and machine learning were combined to predict cytomegalovirus infection status. A later analysis re-examined previously published TCR beta repertoires from just over 650 donors and added high-resolution HLA genotyping to investigate patterns of TCR occurrence. The later analysis used no new phenotypic data to find candidate immune exposures, relying instead on TCR beta sequences and their occurrence across donors. An earlier analysis of several hundred of the donors applied high-throughput TCR beta sequencing to assess whether each TCR beta V gene segment acted as functional or pseudogenic. Donor age, sex, ethnicity and CMV serostatus were compiled together with the repertoire data. Genome-wide SNP genotypes for about 65% of the roughly 700 donors were used in a later genetic analysis, which treated that subset as a discovery cohort. Every discovery cohort repertoire had been produced on one sequencing platform. Class I and class II HLA loci were covered by the typing at four-digit resolution. Typing coverage differed by locus: A, B, C, DRB1 and DQB1 were typed in roughly 629-640 donors, DQA1 in roughly 510, DPA1 in some 610, and DPB1 in just under 490. Roughly five DR-DQ haplotypes were handled as single units for association and clustering, since linkage in the cohort was strong. Among a few hundred genotyped donors of the cohort, an average of 235,054 unique TCR beta nucleotide sequences were sequenced per donor, roughly 18% of them non-productive. Beyond this particular receptor, the publication reports: Several of the top co-occurrence clusters appeared to be linked to parvovirus B19, influenza, CMV and Epstein-Barr virus, according to a later analysis. The classifier was reported to diagnose cytomegalovirus status with high specificity and sensitivity in both the original cohort and the validation cohort. In a later analysis, about 16,000 TCR beta sequences were associated with specific HLA alleles at a false discovery rate of 0.05. In the study, 150 to 200 TCR beta chains were listed as associated with cytomegalovirus. A later analysis found that HLA-associated TCR beta chains were more clonally expanded and had lower generation probabilities than equally common non-associated chains. Some 16 rarely observed V segments, including chromosome 9 orphons, were excluded from the earlier analysis of approximately 500 of the donors because counts were too low. A group of highly shared sequence variants was considered likely to be a technical artifact of the sequencing pipeline. A later analysis found that TCR association rates varied across HLA loci, with DRB1 alleles showing the most associated TCRs and HLA-C alleles the fewest. While some public TCRs were present in many individuals, most TCR sequences turned up only very rarely across donors. When HLA alleles, especially DR and DQ, strongly co-occurred, TCR associations were difficult to assign to individual alleles. The authors suggested that the approach could potentially be extended to other disease states and immunological phenotypes. For the cohort, immune exposure information was limited to CMV serostatus. Correlated functional status among segregating V segments might be attributable to linkage disequilibrium, but an unknown experimental factor could not be ruled out. Three of the identified cytomegalovirus-associated TCR beta chains were confirmed in vitro to be specific for cytomegalovirus antigens. The cohort was sequenced for TCR beta chains only, and without alpha or paired-chain data the features that could be detected were limited. Presence/absence analyses assumed roughly uniform sequencing depth across donors, an assumption that may not hold. Broadly in line with IMGT annotations, most TCR beta V segments showed up in productive rearrangements about 87% or about 30% of the time in an earlier analysis of 587 of the donors. A later analysis found that most CMV-associated TCR beta chains appeared HLA-restricted, with HLA associations seemingly driven largely by CMV exposure. V-gene and J-gene trimming of TCR beta chains was associated with a missense DCLRE1C variant in a later genetic analysis, and the association was replicated in an independent cohort. Because the 87-base-pair reads could not distinguish some IMGT-functional V segments, including TRBV6-2 and TRBV6-3, those segments were excluded. Because HLA typing was missing for some donors at each locus, association tests included only the typed subset. A further reported finding was that TCR beta sequences accurately predicted the HLA-A and HLA-B alleles for most subjects in the first cohort. According to a later genetic analysis, donors in an Asian-associated ancestry cluster had fewer N-insertions in productive TCRs than the roughly 670-donor mean.

Library preparation was by the immunoSEQ multiplex PCR assay. A mixture of 60 forward primers for TCR Vbeta segments and 13 reverse primers for TCR Jbeta segments was used in the multiplex PCR. Amplification of the CDR3 region of rearranged TCR beta genes was performed with a multiplex PCR assay on genomic DNA. Amplified TCR beta libraries were sequenced as 87-base-pair reads on the Illumina HiSeq System. Turning to the authors' computational methods: In a later analysis, some 80 million unique TCR beta chains were counted across the 650 to 700 repertoires, and approximately 11 million of these chains were shared by at least two donors. Raw reads were error-corrected and collapsed into unique sequences by a nearest-neighbor algorithm in which closely related sequences were merged to remove PCR and sequencing errors. CDR3 sequences were aligned to IMGT reference sequences to assign V, D and J gene segments. For a sequence to be retained, a match of at least six nucleotides to both a V gene segment and a J gene segment was required. Rearrangements were called productive when the CDR3 lacked stop codons and stayed in frame with V and J; all others were non-productive. Following IMGT convention, CDR3 was defined as the stretch from the second conserved V-encoded cysteine to the conserved J-encoded phenylalanine. The earlier analysis of approximately 500 of the donors excluded sequences that lacked an unambiguous match to a single V gene segment. In an earlier analysis of 500 to 750 of the donors, V segments were called functional above 56.7% productive rearrangements and were called segregating when the between-donor standard deviation exceeded 5%. A statistical classification framework was built to diagnose cytomegalovirus status from the catalog of TCR beta chain sequences. In a later analysis, TCR nucleotide sequences were compared against IMGT/GENE-DB human TR gene sequences so that V and J genes could be assigned. A later analysis assigned CDR3 sequences and most-parsimonious VDJ recombination scenarios with the TCRdist pipeline. In a later analysis, each TCR beta chain was defined by its CDR3 amino acid sequence together with its V-gene family, and reads without a unique V-gene family were excluded. To address suspected cross-contamination and a sequencing artifact, a later analysis removed some 620 highly shared, low-generation-probability nucleotide sequences. For each public chain, a later analysis derived a clonal expansion index from normalized ranks of inferred template counts within each repertoire. In a later analysis, generation probabilities were computed using a VDJ recombination model fitted to out-of-frame rearrangements, and the results were checked against IGoR. A later analysis scored TCR-TCR, TCR-HLA and TCR-CMV co-occurrence with hypergeometric tests, applying a repertoire-size bias correction to TCR pairs. To estimate false discovery rates, a later analysis permuted the HLA or CMV assignments 20 times. A later analysis grouped co-occurring TCRs with DBSCAN, adding TCRdist sequence similarity when clustering within HLA-allele-positive subsets. Co-occurrence clustering excluded repertoires with fewer than 30,000 or more than 120,000 public chains, plus five with anomalous nucleotide sharing. In its TCRdb copy, this immuneACCESS table keeps in-frame sequences only and misses some clones. Where compared with another copy, unresolved V genes explain less than half of these, and the others have no known cause. The V and J calls and clone size were taken over from that table, and D and trimming were inferred from the DNA. This sample gives some 110,000 clones in total; about 76% of them show up just once. Jointly, the top ten make up roughly an eighth of the sample.

About this clone itself: It has no known antigen specificity. No base quality values were provided; no much bigger clone lies one nucleotide off.

CDR1 and CDR2 are read off the germline V gene as SQVTM and ANQGSEA. The junction shows trimming of 6 bases on V and 5 bases on J, plus 10 bases between the germline ends. The CDR3 starts with the cysteine, ends with the phenylalanine, and has 11 residues. The entry retains the CDR3 DNA only, 33 bases that are in frame from base 1. In total, 500 to 700 healthy bone marrow donors made up the cohort. Cohort members were all nominally healthy when sampled, although unrecorded immune exposures were likely present. The donor tested CMV seropositive, placing the donor among the 289 seropositive members of the cohort. A peripheral blood sample was collected from each donor, and TCR beta sequencing was performed on peripheral blood mononuclear cells. The Qiagen DNeasy Blood Extraction Kit was used to extract genomic DNA from the blood cell samples.

The source of this sequence is a woman aged 55-75 years in good health and CMV-seropositive. The sequence joins TRBV29-1 to TRBJ1-1; a tentative D match to TRBD1 spans 5 bases. The sequenced sample consisted of PBMCs. The bases are TGCAGCGTACCAGGGTTGACTGAAGCTTTCTTT. It translates to CSVPGLTEAFF.